The 22 T cell receptor beta chains below all came from one sample that was sequenced in a study of blood T cell repertoires in COVID-19. Sequenced by immunoSEQ multiplex PCR; TCRdb stores in-frame clones only, minus some. The sample holds approximately 150,000 clones, 86% seen once. The sequencing sample was made of peripheral blood. These receptors were obtained from a woman aged 70 to 79 with acute or convalescent COVID-19.

The V gene is TRBV14, the J gene TRBJ1-2; TRBD1 is a possible D gene (6 bases). The ends were cut back, 3 bases at V and 8 bases at J, with 13 bases in the middle. The CDR3 has 13 residues. Germline CDR1 and CDR2: SGHDN and FVKESK. CDR3 nucleotide sequence: TGTGCCAGCAGCCAGAGGGGGGGAAGCGGCTACACCTTC. It yields the protein CASSQRGGSGYTF.

The rearrangement joins TRBV7-3 to TRBJ2-6, with 9 bases matching TRBD1. V dropped 5 bases and J dropped 2; count of bases not matched to a gene: 7. Germline CDR1 reads SGHTA; CDR2 reads FQGTGA. The CDR3 consists of 17 residues. The CDR3 sequence: CASSLMTGGTGANVLTF. CDR3 nucleotide sequence: TGTGCCAGCAGCCTCATGACAGGGGGTACTGGGGCCAACGTCCTGACTTTC.

J is TRBJ1-5 and V is TRBV3-1 (or the pseudogene TRBV3-2); 10 bases line up with TRBD1. This CDR3 has 16 residues. Trimming took 3 bases from V and 3 from J; bases not matched to a gene: 5. Germline V lookup: CDR1 LGHDT, CDR2 YNNKEL (reference sequence). The CDR3: CASSHGTGENNQPQHF. The CDR3 DNA reads as TGTGCCAGCAGCCACGGGACAGGGGAGAACAATCAGCCCCAGCATTTT.

This chain connects TRBV2 to TRBJ1-3; 11 bases align to TRBD1. J was trimmed by 3 bases and V by 4 bases; bases with no gene match: 2. The CDR3 contains 15 residues. In germline, CDR1 is SNHLY, CDR2 FYNNEI. The CDR3 reads CASSADRGLGNTIYF. CDR3 DNA sequence: TGTGCCAGCAGTGCGGACAGGGGGCTTGGAAACACCATATATTTT. Complete variable domain (other parts from reference TRBV2 and TRBJ1-3): EPEVTQTPSHQVTQMGQEVILRCVPISNHLYFYWYRQILGQKVEFLVSFYNNEISEKSEIFDDQFSVERPDGSNFTLKIRSTKLEDSAMYFCASSADRGLGNTIYFGEGSWLTVV.

The V gene is TRBV10-3, the J gene TRBJ1-3; tentative D call: TRBD1 (5 bases). The V gene lost 4 bases and the J gene lost 4 bases, with 11 bases spanning the gap. Germline V gene data show CDR1 as ENHRY and CDR2 as SYGVKD. There are 14 residues in the CDR3. CDR3 region: CAISGDGAGNTIYF. The CDR3 DNA sequence: TGTGCCATCAGTGGCGATGGGGCAGGAAACACCATATATTTT.

The chain carries TRBV3-1 (or the pseudogene TRBV3-2) and TRBJ2-5; a possible D gene is TRBD1 (8 bases). The CDR3 has 15 residues. Trimming pared 2 bases from V and 4 bases from J, leaving 14 bases between. Germline V gene sequence: CDR1 LGHDT, CDR2 YNNKEL (reference sequence). The CDR3 reads CASSQNTGGGETQYF. The CDR3 DNA reads TGTGCCAGCAGCCAAAACACAGGGGGGGGAGAGACCCAGTACTTC.

This clone was observed once. This chain connects TRBV7-9 to TRBJ2-5, with TRBD2 identical over 8 bases. This CDR3 spans 16 amino acids. The germline CDR1 and CDR2 sequences are SEHNR and FQNEAQ (reference sequence). V lost 2 bases and J lost 7; bases outside the gene matches: 12. CDR3 DNA sequence: TGTGCCAGCAGCTTAAAGGGACTAGGGAGCCTTTTGACCCAGTACTTC. Its translation: CASSLKGLGSLLTQYF.

This chain uses TRBV30 with TRBJ2-5; D is perhaps TRBD1 (5 bases). Germline CDR1 and CDR2: GTSNPN and SVGIG (reference sequence). The CDR3 sequence is 13 residues long. Trimming cost V 1 base and J 5 bases, with 11 bases left between them. CDR3 loop: CAWSDGAWETQYF. The DNA for the CDR3 is TGTGCCTGGAGTGATGGGGCTTGGGAGACCCAGTACTTC.

The chain has TRBV28 and TRBJ2-1, with a possible D match to TRBD2 (6 bases). The CDR3 is made up of 17 amino acids. CDR1 is MDHEN and CDR2 is SYDVKM in the germline V gene. V shed 6 bases and J shed 0 bases, with 18 bases lying between them. This CDR3 reads CASRTHMGGSSYNEQFF. CDR3 nucleotide sequence: TGTGCCAGCAGAACTCATATGGGGGGAAGCTCCTACAATGAGCAGTTCTTC.

The rearrangement links TRBV24-1 to TRBJ2-2; 7 positions match TRBD1. Germline V gene data show CDR1 as KGHDR and CDR2 as SFDVKD. The J segment lost 3 bases and the V segment lost 4 bases, leaving 10 bases of the junction unmatched. This CDR3 region has 17 residues. The CDR3 nucleotides read TGTGCCACCAGTGACAGGGCCAGGGGGACCGACACCGGGGAGCTGTTTTTT. It specifies CATSDRARGTDTGELFF.

The CDR3 reads CASSQDWGRLKMSGIYEQYF. CDR3 in DNA: TGCGCCAGCAGCCAAGATTGGGGCCGGCTGAAGATGAGCGGGATCTACGAGCAGTACTTC. This rearrangement joins TRBV4-3 to TRBJ2-7; 7 bases fit TRBD2. The CDR3 has 20 residues. V dropped 0 bases and J dropped 3; count of bases not matched to a gene: 20. The germline CDR1 and CDR2 sequences are LGHNA and YSLEER.

The chain has TRBV5-1 and TRBJ2-7, with D perhaps matching TRBD2 (6 bases). Trimming shortened V by 4 bases and J by 2 bases, and 10 bases separated the two germline ends. The CDR3 loop spans 13 amino acids. Germline V gene data show CDR1 as SGHRS and CDR2 as YFSETQ. CDR3 in amino acids: CASSEEGTYEQYF. The CDR3 coding sequence is TGCGCCAGCAGCGAGGAGGGGACCTACGAGCAGTACTTC.

V is TRBV18 and J is TRBJ1-2; 7 bases fit TRBD1. This CDR3 has 15 amino acids. V gave up 4 bases and J gave up 2 bases; unmatched junction bases: 7. From germline, CDR1 is KGHSH and CDR2 LQKENI. The CDR3 reads CASSQGMGQNYGYTF. The CDR3 nucleotides read TGTGCCAGCTCACAAGGGATGGGACAGAACTATGGCTACACCTTC.

This rearrangement joins TRBV6-1 to TRBJ1-5; D gene ambiguous. The germline CDR1 and CDR2 sequences are MNHNS and SASEGT. V was shortened by 3 bases and J by 5 bases, with 8 bases between the two germline ends. The length of the CDR3 is 13 residues. CDR3 nucleotide sequence: TGTGCCAGCAGTGAGGGGAGGTATCAGCCCCAGCATTTT. It is translated as CASSEGRYQPQHF.

CDR3 amino acids: CASSLTVNTEAFF. The CDR3 DNA is TGTGCCAGCAGTCTTACAGTGAACACTGAAGCTTTCTTT. The chain couples TRBV12-3 or TRBV12-4 to TRBJ1-1, with D unclear. V was trimmed by 5 bases and J by 0 bases, leaving 7 bases between them. This CDR3 has 13 residues.

The V gene is TRBV6-5, the J gene TRBJ2-7; 7 nucleotides line up with TRBD2. Germline trimming cut 4 bases from V and 3 bases from J; bases unmatched to any gene: 9. The CDR3 is 15 amino acids. The germline V gene encodes CDR1 MNHEY and CDR2 SVGAGI. Here the CDR3 reads CASSFSRGGSYEQYF. The CDR3 region has the DNA TGTGCCAGCAGTTTCTCGAGGGGCGGGAGCTACGAGCAGTACTTC.

This chain connects TRBV28 to TRBJ1-5; TRBD1 matches 7 bases. The V and J ends lost 10 bases and 3 bases, in that order; junction bases with no gene match: 12. The CDR3 has 15 residues. CDR1 and CDR2 from the germline V gene are MDHEN and SYDVKM. In DNA, the CDR3 is TGTGCCACCATACGGGGGACAGACCTCAATCAGCCCCAGCATTTT. Translating it yields CATIRGTDLNQPQHF.

The V call is TRBV16, the J call TRBJ1-6; D may be TRBD1 (5 bases). Looked up from germline, CDR1 is KGHSY and CDR2 is FQNENV. V was clipped by 4 bases and J by 7 bases, with 14 bases between them. CDR3 size: 15 residues. CDR3 sequence (DNA): TGTGCCAGCAGCCCACAGGCGTTGGAGAATTCACCCCTCCACTTT. It translates to CASSPQALENSPLHF.

This clone was seen a handful of times. The chain has TRBV20-1 and TRBJ2-1, with D unresolved. The V and J ends lost 3 bases and 0 bases respectively, with 9 bases between them. The CDR3 spans 14 residues. CDR1 and CDR2 from the germline V gene are DFQATT and SNEGSKA (reference sequence). Here the CDR3 reads CSASVALSYNEQFF. The CDR3 bases are TGCAGTGCTAGTGTCGCGCTCTCCTACAATGAGCAGTTCTTC.

The CDR3 bases are TGCGCCAGCAGCTTGCGCCCCGGGACAGGAACCTACAATGAGCAGTTCTTC. Residues: CASSLRPGTGTYNEQFF. The chain links TRBV5-1 to TRBJ2-1, with 8 bases aligning to TRBD1. The germline gives CDR1 SGHRS, CDR2 YFSETQ. CDR3 length: 17 amino acids. The V and J ends lost 1 base and 2 bases, in that order; junction bases with no gene match: 8.

The V and J genes are TRBV14 and TRBJ2-7; 14 bases fit TRBD2. The CDR3 loop spans 15 amino acids. Germline V CDR1 and CDR2: SGHDN, FVKESK. V dropped 4 bases and J dropped 4; count of bases not matched to a gene: 3. The CDR3 sequence: CASSRLAGGSYEQYF. The DNA for the CDR3 is TGTGCCAGCAGCCGACTAGCGGGAGGGAGTTACGAGCAGTACTTC.

In the case of this clone: Other nucleotide sequences in the sample specify the same CDR3. The rearrangement uses TRBV7-2 and TRBJ2-5; 12 nucleotides line up with TRBD2. This CDR3 has 14 residues. V lost 5 bases to trimming and J lost 4 bases; unmatched junction nucleotides: 2. Looked up from germline, CDR1 is SGHTA and CDR2 is FQGNSA. The CDR3 DNA follows: TGTGCCAGCAGCCCGGGACTAGCGGGAGAGACCCAGTACTTC. As protein: CASSPGLAGETQYF.